This T cell receptor beta chain was captured by sequencing in a study of cytomegalovirus exposure and HLA in healthy donors. Turning to the study itself: About 85 million unique TCRs from HLA-typed donors were held in an early release of data.

The PCR made use of 60 Vbeta and 13 Jbeta primers. The table came from immunoSEQ multiplex PCR; TCRdb's copy has only in-frame clones and leaves some out. The table shows about 160,000 clones, with around nine tenths occurring only once. Regarding the study as a whole: TCR beta V- and J-gene trimming, according to a later analysis, was linked to a missense DCLRE1C variant. Per published accounts, TCR beta sequences correctly predicted the HLA-A and HLA-B alleles of most subjects.

A remark on this clone: Its antigen is not known.

The CDR3 is 15 amino acids. Germline V CDR1 and CDR2: MNHEY, SMNVEV (reference sequence). V was pared by 3 bases and J by 0 bases, with 11 bases between. This chain links TRBV27 with TRBJ1-1; a weak D match, TRBD1 (5 bases). The sequenced sample consisted of PBMCs. This receptor was obtained from a woman aged 30 to 39 in good health and CMV-seronegative. The CDR3 nucleotides are TGTGCCAGCAGTTTGGCAGGGTGGATGAACACTGAAGCTTTCTTT. This encodes CASSLAGWMNTEAFF.